The present T cell receptor beta chain was sequenced within a study of vaccination and CD4 T cells after COVID-19. Whole-study context: The BNT162b2 or mRNA-1273 vaccine was given to participants in two doses. Collection of post-COVID samples occurred a median approximately 94 days after diagnosis, spanning a range of 35 to 161. Control wells got either CEFX epitopes, HIV-1 Nef peptides, or no peptide at all.

The germline gives CDR1 ENHRY, CDR2 SYGVKD. The CDR3 contains 16 residues. Trimming stripped 3 bases from V and 6 bases from J, with 20 bases between. About this clonotype itself: Its target is not known.

Described treatment: roughly 11-day PBMC culture with coronavirus spike peptide pools or control peptides (ViraFEST assay). Half-medium changes with fresh IL-2 medium occurred on days 3 and 7. The Oncomine TCR Beta short-read assay was applied to DNA of cultured CD4+ T cells. TCRdb re-derived calls from the PCR reads in MiXCR, one entry per CDR3 protein. The sample records 9,500 to 13,000 distinct CDR3 sequences, around 28% being singletons. The sequences come from CD4+ T cells from blood, cultured in vitro, collected before SARS-CoV-2 vaccination. This TCR was sampled from a human donor who received a COVID-19 vaccine. The chain recombines TRBV10-3 with TRBJ1-2, with D perhaps TRBD1 (5 bases). The CDR3 is CAISDRSGRGENGYTF. CDR3 in DNA: TGTGCCATCAGTGACCGTTCCGGACGGGGGGAGAATGGCTACACCTTC.